These 5 T cell receptor beta chains originate from one sample sequenced in a study of monozygotic twins with inflammatory bowel disease. TCRdb reprocessed the 5' RACE reads; each CDR3 protein has one entry and no DNA is given. This table lists some 160,000 distinct CDR3 sequences. The sequencing input was blood. These receptor sequences come from a human donor with ulcerative colitis or Crohn's disease, or a healthy co-twin of an affected twin (not recorded which).

The CDR3 region is CASSDSSKNIQYF. V is TRBV12-3 or TRBV12-4 and J is TRBJ2-4; TCRdb's D gene call, TRBD1, goes unchecked for lack of DNA. The CDR3 loop spans 13 amino acids.

The chain is built from TRBV5-1 and TRBJ1-1. The germline gives CDR1 SGHRS, CDR2 YFSETQ. The CDR3 contains 14 residues. The CDR3 loop reads CASSLARLNTEAFF. The variable domain in full, completed from reference TRBV5-1 and TRBJ1-1, reads KAGVTQTPRYLIKTRGQQVTLSCSPISGHRSVSWYQQTPGQGLQFLFEYFSETQRNKGNFPGRFSGRQFSNSRSEMNVSTLELGDSALYLCASSLARLNTEAFFGQGTRLTVV.

This chain uses TRBV30 with TRBJ2-5. This CDR3 is 11 amino acids long. Germline V CDR1 and CDR2: GTSNPN, SVGIG (reference sequence). CDR3 loop: CAWNRWETQYF.

The genes are TRBV5-1 and TRBJ2-3; the TCRdb call, TRBD1, lacks DNA for checking. From germline, CDR1 is SGHRS and CDR2 YFSETQ. This CDR3 contains 13 residues. The CDR3 sequence is CASSRGGTDTQYF.

This chain connects TRBV5-1 to TRBJ1-1. Germline V gene sequence: CDR1 SGHRS, CDR2 YFSETQ. The CDR3 is made up of 16 amino acids. The CDR3 sequence: CASSPNAVSVNTEAFF.